Given below is one TCR beta chain in context. The antigen is not known. The source of the sample is a study of T cells in Graves' hyperthyroidism and ophthalmopathy. Germline CDR1 SEHNR, CDR2 FQNEAQ (reference sequence). The CDR3 totals 14 residues. V trimming: 0 bases; J trimming: 12 bases; junction bases outside the gene matches: 4. Researchers amplified the TCR beta CDR3 regions from RNA transcripts. An initial round of RT-PCR targeting the TCR CDR3 relied on the HTBI primer set. A single record per CDR3 protein comes from TCRdb applying MiXCR to the multiplex PCR reads. The table records about half a million distinct CDR3 sequences, just under 20% of them present only once. Study-wide findings and caveats: Among thyroid clonotypes expanded above 0.001, most also appeared in blood. Ophthalmopathy got predicted by the model a median approximately six months before its onset.

Disease lasting under 3 months, a NOSPECS grade of at least 4, and a Clinical Activity Score of at least 3 were features of the ophthalmopathy patients. Extraction of PBMCs used roughly 9.3 ml of fresh peripheral blood. The sample was blood. The rearrangement joins TRBV7-9 to TRBJ2-1; the match to TRBD2 covers 11 bases. This TCR came from a man aged 40-55 years with Graves' ophthalmopathy. Here the CDR3 reads CASSLATSGAWQFF. The CDR3 DNA reads as TGTGCCAGCAGCTTAGCGACTAGCGGGGCATGGCAGTTCTTC.